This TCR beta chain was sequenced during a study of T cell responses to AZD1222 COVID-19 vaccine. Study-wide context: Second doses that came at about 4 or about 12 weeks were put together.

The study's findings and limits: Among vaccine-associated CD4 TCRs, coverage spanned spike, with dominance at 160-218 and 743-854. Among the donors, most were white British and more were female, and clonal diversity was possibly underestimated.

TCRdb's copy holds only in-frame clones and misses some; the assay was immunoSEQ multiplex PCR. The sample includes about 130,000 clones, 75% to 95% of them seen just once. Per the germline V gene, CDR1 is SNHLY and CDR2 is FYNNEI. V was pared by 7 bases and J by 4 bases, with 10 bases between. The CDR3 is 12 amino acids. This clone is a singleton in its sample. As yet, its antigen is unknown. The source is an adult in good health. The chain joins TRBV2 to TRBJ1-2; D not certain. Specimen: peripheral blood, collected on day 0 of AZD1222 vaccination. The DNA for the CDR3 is TGTGCCAGCACTTTGCGCCTCTATGGCTACACCTTC. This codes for CASTLRLYGYTF.